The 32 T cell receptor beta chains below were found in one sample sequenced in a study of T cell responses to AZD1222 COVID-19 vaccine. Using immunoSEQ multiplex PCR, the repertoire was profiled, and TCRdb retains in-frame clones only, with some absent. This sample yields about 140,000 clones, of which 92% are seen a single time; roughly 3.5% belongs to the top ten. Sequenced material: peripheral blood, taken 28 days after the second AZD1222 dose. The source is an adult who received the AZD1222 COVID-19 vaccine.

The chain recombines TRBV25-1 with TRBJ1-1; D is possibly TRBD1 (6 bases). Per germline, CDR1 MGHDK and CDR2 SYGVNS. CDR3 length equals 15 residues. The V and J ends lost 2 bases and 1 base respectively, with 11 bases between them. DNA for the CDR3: TGTGCCAGCAGTGAACCGGGGGCCCAGAACACTGAAGCTTTCTTT. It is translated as CASSEPGAQNTEAFF.

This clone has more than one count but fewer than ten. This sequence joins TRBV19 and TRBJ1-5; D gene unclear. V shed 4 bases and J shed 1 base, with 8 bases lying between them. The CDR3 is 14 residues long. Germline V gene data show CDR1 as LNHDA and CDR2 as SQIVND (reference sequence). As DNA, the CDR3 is TGTGCCAGTAGTACTTTAAGGAGCAATCAGCCCCAGCATTTT. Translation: CASSTLRSNQPQHF.

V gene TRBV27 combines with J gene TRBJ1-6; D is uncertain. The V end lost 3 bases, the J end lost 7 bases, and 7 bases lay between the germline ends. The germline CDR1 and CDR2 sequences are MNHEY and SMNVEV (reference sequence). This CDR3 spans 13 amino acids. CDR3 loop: CASSLRANSPLHF. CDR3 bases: TGTGCCAGCAGTTTGAGGGCAAATTCACCCCTCCACTTT.

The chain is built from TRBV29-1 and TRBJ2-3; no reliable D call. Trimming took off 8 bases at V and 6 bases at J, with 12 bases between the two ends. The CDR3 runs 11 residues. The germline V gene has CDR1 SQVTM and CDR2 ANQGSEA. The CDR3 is CSTQRKDTQYF. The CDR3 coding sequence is TGCAGCACCCAGAGGAAGGATACGCAGTATTTT.

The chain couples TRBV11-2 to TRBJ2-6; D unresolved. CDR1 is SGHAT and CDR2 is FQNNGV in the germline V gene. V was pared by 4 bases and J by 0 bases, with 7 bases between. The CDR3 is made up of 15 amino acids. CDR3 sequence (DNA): TGTGCCAGCAGCTCCTTAACCTCTGGGGCCAACGTCCTGACTTTC. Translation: CASSSLTSGANVLTF.

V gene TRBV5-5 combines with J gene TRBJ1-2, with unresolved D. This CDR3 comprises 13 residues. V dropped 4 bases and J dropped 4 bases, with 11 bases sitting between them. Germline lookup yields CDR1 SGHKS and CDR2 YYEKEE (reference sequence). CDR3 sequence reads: CASSPTTAYGYTF. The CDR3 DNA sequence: TGTGCCAGCAGCCCTACTACAGCCTATGGCTACACCTTC.

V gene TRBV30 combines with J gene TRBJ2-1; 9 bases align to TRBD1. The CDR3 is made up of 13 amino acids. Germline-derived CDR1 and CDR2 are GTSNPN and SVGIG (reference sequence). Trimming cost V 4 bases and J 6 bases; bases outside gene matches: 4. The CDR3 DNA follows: TGTGCCTGGAAAGGGACAGGGCCCAATGAGCAGTTCTTC. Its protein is CAWKGTGPNEQFF.

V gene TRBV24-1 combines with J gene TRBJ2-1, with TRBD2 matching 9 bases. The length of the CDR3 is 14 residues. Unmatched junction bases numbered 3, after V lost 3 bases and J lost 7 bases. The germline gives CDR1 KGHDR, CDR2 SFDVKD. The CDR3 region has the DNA TGTGCCACCAGTGATGGCGGGAGGGGGAATGAGCAGTTCTTC. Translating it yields CATSDGGRGNEQFF.

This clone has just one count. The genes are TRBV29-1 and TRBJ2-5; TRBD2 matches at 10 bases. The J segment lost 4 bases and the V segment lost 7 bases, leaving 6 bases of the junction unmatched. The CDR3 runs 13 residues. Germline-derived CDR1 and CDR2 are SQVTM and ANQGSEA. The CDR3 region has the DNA TGCAGCGAACGGACTAGCGGAGCAGAGACCCAGTACTTC. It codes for CSERTSGAETQYF.

CDR3 bases: TGTGCCAGCAGTTGGACAGAGAACACTGAAGCTTTCTTT. Protein sequence: CASSWTENTEAFF. The rearrangement uses TRBV12-3 or TRBV12-4 and TRBJ1-1; possibly TRBD1 for D (6 bases). CDR3 length equals 13 residues. Deletions cut 4 bases from V and 1 base from J, with 7 bases between.

The CDR3 sequence is CASSRGVGDRFTDTQYF. In DNA, the CDR3 is TGTGCCAGCAGCCGTGGGGTAGGGGACAGATTCACAGATACGCAGTATTTT. This sequence joins TRBV7-9 and TRBJ2-3; TRBD1 agrees at 7 bases. The trim removed 5 bases at V and 2 bases at J, leaving 13 bases unmatched. The CDR3 is 17 amino acids. CDR1 is SEHNR and CDR2 is FQNEAQ in the germline V gene (reference sequence).

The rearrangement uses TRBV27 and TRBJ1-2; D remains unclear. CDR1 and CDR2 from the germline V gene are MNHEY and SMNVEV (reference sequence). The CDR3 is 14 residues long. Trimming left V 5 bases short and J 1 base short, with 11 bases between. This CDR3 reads CASSPRKNNYGYTF. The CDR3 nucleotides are TGTGCCAGCAGTCCCCGGAAAAATAACTATGGCTACACCTTC.

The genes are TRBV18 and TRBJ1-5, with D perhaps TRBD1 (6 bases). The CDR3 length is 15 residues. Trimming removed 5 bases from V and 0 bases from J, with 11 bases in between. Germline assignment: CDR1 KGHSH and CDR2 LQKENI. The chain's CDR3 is CASSIGTLSNQPQHF. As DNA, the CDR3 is TGTGCCAGCTCAATCGGGACACTTAGCAATCAGCCCCAGCATTTT.

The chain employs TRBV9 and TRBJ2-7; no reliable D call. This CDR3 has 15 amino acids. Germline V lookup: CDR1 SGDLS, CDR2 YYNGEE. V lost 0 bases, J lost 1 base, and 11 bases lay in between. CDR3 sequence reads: CASSVDGSNSYEQYF. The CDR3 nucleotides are TGTGCCAGCAGCGTAGATGGCTCCAATTCCTACGAGCAGTACTTC.

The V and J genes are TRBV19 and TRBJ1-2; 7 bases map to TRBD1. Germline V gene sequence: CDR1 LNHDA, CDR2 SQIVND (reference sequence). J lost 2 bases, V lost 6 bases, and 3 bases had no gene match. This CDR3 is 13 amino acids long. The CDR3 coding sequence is TGTGCCAGTAGCACGACAGGGAACTATGGCTACACCTTC. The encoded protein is CASSTTGNYGYTF.

This chain's CDR3 is CASSTFGTSYNSPLHF. CDR3 DNA: TGTGCCAGCAGTACCTTTGGAACATCCTATAATTCACCCCTCCACTTT. The gene calls are TRBV7-9 and TRBJ1-6; no definite D call. V lost 6 bases, J lost 1 base, and 13 bases lay in between. This CDR3 spans 16 amino acids. Germline values: CDR1 SEHNR, CDR2 FQNEAQ (reference sequence). Combining the CDR3 with reference TRBV7-9 and TRBJ1-6 gives the whole variable domain DTGVSQNPRHKITKRGQNVTFRCDPISEHNRLYWYRQTLGQGPEFLTYFQNEAQLEKSRLLSDRFSAERPKGSFSTLEIQRTEQGDSAMYLCASSTFGTSYNSPLHFGNGTRLTVT.

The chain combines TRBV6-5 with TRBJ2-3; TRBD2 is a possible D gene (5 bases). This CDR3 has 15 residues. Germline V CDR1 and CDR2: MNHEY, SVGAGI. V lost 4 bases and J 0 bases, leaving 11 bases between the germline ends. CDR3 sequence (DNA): TGTGCCAGCAGTTTGGACGGCGGGAGCACAGATACGCAGTATTTT. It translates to CASSLDGGSTDTQYF.

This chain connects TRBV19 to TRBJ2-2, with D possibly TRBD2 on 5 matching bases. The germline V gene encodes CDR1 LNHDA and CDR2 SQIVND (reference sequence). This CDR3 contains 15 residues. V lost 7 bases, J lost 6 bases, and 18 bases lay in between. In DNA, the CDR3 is TGTGCCAGTACCAAGCTTTCGGACTTGCCCGGGGAGCTGTTTTTT. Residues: CASTKLSDLPGELFF.

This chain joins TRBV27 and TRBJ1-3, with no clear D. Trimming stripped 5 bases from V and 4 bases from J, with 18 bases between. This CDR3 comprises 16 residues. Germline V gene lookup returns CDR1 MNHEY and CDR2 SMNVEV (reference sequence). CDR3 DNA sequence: TGTGCCAGCAGTGCCTGGAATTTAGGTTCGGGAAACACCATATATTTT. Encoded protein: CASSAWNLGSGNTIYF.

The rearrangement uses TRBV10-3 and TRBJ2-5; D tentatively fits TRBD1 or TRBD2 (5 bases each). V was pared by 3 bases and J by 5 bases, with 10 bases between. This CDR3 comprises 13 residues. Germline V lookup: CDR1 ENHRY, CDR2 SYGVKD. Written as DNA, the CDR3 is TGTGCCATCAGTGAAGGGGAGACGGAGACCCAGTACTTC. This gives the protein CAISEGETETQYF.

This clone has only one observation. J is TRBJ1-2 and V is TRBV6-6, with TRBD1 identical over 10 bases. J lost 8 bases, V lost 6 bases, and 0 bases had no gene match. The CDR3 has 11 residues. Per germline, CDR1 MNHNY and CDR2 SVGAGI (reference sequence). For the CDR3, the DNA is TGTGCCAGCAGGGGACAGGGGGGCTACACCTTC. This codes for CASRGQGGYTF.

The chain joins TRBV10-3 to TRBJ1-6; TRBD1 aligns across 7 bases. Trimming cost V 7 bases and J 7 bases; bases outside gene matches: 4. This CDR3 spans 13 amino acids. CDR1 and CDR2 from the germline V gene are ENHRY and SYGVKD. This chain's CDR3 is CAITGQPNSPLHF. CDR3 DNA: TGTGCCATCACGGGACAGCCAAATTCACCCCTCCACTTT.

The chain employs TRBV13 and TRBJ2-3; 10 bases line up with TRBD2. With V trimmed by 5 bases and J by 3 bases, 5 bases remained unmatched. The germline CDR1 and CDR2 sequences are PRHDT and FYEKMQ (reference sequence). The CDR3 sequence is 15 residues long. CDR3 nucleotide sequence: TGTGCCAGCAGCCCTAGCGGGAGTGGAACAGATACGCAGTATTTT. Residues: CASSPSGSGTDTQYF.

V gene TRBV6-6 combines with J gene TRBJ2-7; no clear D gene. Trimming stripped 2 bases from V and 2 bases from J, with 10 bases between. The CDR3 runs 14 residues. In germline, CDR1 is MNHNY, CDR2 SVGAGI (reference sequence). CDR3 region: CASSYGPATYEQYF. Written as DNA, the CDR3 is TGTGCCAGCAGTTACGGTCCGGCAACCTACGAGCAGTACTTC.

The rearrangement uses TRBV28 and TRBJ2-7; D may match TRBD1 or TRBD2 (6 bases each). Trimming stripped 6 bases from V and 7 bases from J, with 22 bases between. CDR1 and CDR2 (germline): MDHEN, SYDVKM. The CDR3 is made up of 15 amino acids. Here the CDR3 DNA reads TGTGCCAGCAGATTAACCGGGACAATCGGGGGAGAGCAGTACTTC. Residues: CASRLTGTIGGEQYF. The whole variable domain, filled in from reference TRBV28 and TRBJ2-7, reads DVKVTQSSRYLVKRTGEKVFLECVQDMDHENMFWYRQDPGLGLRLIYFSYDVKMKEKGDIPEGYSVSREKKERFSLILESASTNQTSMYLCASRLTGTIGGEQYFGPGTRLTVT.

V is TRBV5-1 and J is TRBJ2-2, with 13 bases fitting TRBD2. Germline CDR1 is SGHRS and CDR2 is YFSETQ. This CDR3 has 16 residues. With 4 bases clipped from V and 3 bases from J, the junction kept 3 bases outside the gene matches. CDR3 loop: CASSLLAGGHTGELFF. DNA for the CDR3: TGCGCCAGCAGCCTACTAGCGGGAGGGCACACCGGGGAGCTGTTTTTT.

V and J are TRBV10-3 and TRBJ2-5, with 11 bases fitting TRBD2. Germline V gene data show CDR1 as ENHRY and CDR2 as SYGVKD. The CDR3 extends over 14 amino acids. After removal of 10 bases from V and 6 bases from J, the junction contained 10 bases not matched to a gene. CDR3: CATRTSGSGKTQYF. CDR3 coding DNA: TGTGCCACACGCACTAGCGGGAGCGGCAAGACCCAGTACTTC.

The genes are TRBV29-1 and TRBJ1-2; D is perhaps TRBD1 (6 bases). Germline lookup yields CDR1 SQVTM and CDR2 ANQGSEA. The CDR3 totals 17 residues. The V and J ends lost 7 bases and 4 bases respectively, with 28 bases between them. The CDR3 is CSALGGSGQGKIYGYTF. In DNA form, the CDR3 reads TGCAGCGCCTTAGGGGGTAGCGGGCAGGGTAAGATCTATGGCTACACCTTC. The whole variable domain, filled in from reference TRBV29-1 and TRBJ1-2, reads SAVISQKPSRDICQRGTSLTIQCQVDSQVTMMFWYRQQPGQSLTLIATANQGSEATYESGFVIDKFPISRPNLTFSTLTVSNMSPEDSSIYLCSALGGSGQGKIYGYTFGSGTRLTVV.

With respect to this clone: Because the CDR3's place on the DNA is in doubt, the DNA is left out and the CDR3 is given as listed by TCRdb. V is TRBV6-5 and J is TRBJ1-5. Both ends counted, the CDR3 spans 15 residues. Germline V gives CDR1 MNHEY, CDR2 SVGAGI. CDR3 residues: CASSSSGRSNQPQHF.

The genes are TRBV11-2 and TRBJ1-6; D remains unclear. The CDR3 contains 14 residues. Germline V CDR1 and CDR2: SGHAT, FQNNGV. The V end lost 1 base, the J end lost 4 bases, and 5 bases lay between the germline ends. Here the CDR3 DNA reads TGTGCCAGCAGCTTAGCGGGGTATAATTCACCCCTCCACTTT. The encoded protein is CASSLAGYNSPLHF.

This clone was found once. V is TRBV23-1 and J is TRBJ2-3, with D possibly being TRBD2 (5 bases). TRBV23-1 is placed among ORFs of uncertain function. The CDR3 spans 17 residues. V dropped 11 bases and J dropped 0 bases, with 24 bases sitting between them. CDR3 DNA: TGCGCCCACACTAATCCCCCGGGGAGCTCTAGCACAGATACGCAGTATTTT. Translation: CAHTNPPGSSSTDTQYF.

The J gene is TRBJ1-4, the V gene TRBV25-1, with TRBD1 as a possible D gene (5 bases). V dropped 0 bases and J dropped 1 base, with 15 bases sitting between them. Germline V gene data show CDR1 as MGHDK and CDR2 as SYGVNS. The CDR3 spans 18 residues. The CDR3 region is CASSEYAGSSGTNEKLFF. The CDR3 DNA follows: TGTGCCAGCAGTGAATACGCAGGGTCTAGTGGAACTAATGAAAAACTGTTTTTT.